One and the same sample provided the 14 T cell receptor beta chains below, sequenced in a study of OX40 agonist ivuxolimab in advanced cancers. Assay: immunoSEQ multiplex PCR; the TCRdb copy retains only in-frame clones and omits some. The repertoire holds approximately 14,000 clones, with about 80% as singletons. The sample was CD4+ or CD8+ T cells sorted from blood, taken in a trial of the OX40 agonist ivuxolimab. All receptors come from an adult with an advanced solid tumor such as melanoma, head and neck, liver or kidney cancer.

This clone was counted a single time. The chain has TRBV30 and TRBJ2-7; D may be TRBD2 (6 bases). This CDR3 has 13 amino acids. The germline CDR1 and CDR2 sequences are GTSNPN and SVGIG (reference sequence). Trimming took 1 base from V and 3 from J, leaving 10 bases between them. Written as DNA, the CDR3 is TGTGCCTGGAGTGGGCTAGCGAGCTACGAGCAGTACTTC. Encoded protein: CAWSGLASYEQYF.

This clone showed up just a few times. The V call is TRBV4-2, the J call TRBJ1-5; tentative D call: TRBD1 (6 bases). The V gene lost 0 bases and the J gene lost 6 bases, with 15 bases spanning the gap. The CDR3 is 16 amino acids. Germline CDR1 LGHNA, CDR2 YNFKEQ. CDR3 loop: CASSQDRGGGGQPQHF. The CDR3 nucleotides read TGTGCCAGCAGCCAAGATCGGGGGGGCGGAGGTCAGCCCCAGCATTTT.

The chain recombines TRBV7-9 with TRBJ2-3; 8 nucleotides line up with TRBD2. This CDR3 region has 15 residues. Germline CDR1 SEHNR, CDR2 FQNEAQ (reference sequence). V shed 4 bases, J shed 2 bases, and the junction held 5 bases outside the gene matches. This CDR3 reads CASSSLAGPTDTQYF. In DNA form, the CDR3 reads TGTGCCAGCAGCTCGTTAGCGGGACCCACAGATACGCAGTATTTT.

The V and J genes are TRBV2 and TRBJ2-3, with D unclear. This CDR3 is built from 13 residues. V lost 8 bases, J lost 6 bases, and 15 bases lay in between. The germline gives CDR1 SNHLY, CDR2 FYNNEI. This CDR3 reads CASCRAPADTQYF. CDR3 DNA sequence: TGTGCCAGCTGCCGTGCCCCGGCGGATACGCAGTATTTT.

This clone turned up a few times. This chain joins TRBV5-1 and TRBJ2-1; D unclear. The CDR3 length is 13 residues. V shed 0 bases and J shed 9 bases, with 10 bases lying between them. Germline CDR1 SGHRS, CDR2 YFSETQ. In DNA, the CDR3 is TGCGCCAGCAGCTTGGGTACAGCCAGTGAGCAGTTCTTC. This encodes CASSLGTASEQFF.

The chain links TRBV5-1 to TRBJ1-1; D might be TRBD1 (5 bases). The CDR3 totals 15 residues. Trimming left V 3 bases short and J 1 base short, with 13 bases between. Germline V gene sequence: CDR1 SGHRS, CDR2 YFSETQ. The CDR3 DNA follows: TGCGCCAGCAGCTCTGTGTGGGGGACGAACACTGAAGCTTTCTTT. Amino acids: CASSSVWGTNTEAFF.

The rearrangement links TRBV5-6 to TRBJ2-1; D is unresolved. In germline, CDR1 is SGHDT, CDR2 YYEEEE. The CDR3 spans 14 residues. The V end was cut by 4 bases, the J end by 4 bases, with 12 bases between. CDR3: CASSHPDGYNEQFF. The CDR3 DNA is TGTGCCAGCAGCCACCCGGACGGGTACAATGAGCAGTTCTTC. The full variable domain, with the rest looked up from reference TRBV5-6 and TRBJ2-1, is DAGVTQSPTHLIKTRGQQVTLRCSPKSGHDTVSWYQQALGQGPQFIFQYYEEEERQRGNFPDRFSGHQFPNYSSELNVNALLLGDSALYLCASSHPDGYNEQFFGPGTRLTVL.

The chain joins TRBV5-1 to TRBJ2-7; D is unclear. This CDR3 spans 13 amino acids. Germline V gene lookup returns CDR1 SGHRS and CDR2 YFSETQ. Trimming cost V 4 bases and J 5 bases, with 13 bases left between them. CDR3 bases: TGCGCCAGCAGCCCCCTAAGGCTGGACGAGCAGTACTTC. Residues: CASSPLRLDEQYF.

J is TRBJ2-7 and V is TRBV5-5; D possibly matches TRBD1 or TRBD2 (5 bases each). This CDR3 has 12 residues. V dropped 4 bases and J dropped 6 bases, with 11 bases sitting between them. Germline V gene sequence: CDR1 SGHKS, CDR2 YYEKEE (reference sequence). CDR3 in DNA: TGTGCCAGCAGCCCCGGGACCTTCGAGCAGTACTTC. Residues: CASSPGTFEQYF.

The chain carries TRBV14 and TRBJ1-2, with D hard to call. The CDR3 spans 14 residues. Germline V CDR1 and CDR2: SGHDN, FVKESK. V was shortened by 1 base and J by 5 bases, with 11 bases between the two germline ends. The CDR3 nucleotides read TGTGCCAGCAGCCAAGCTCGGTCAGGATATGGCTACACCTTC. Amino acids: CASSQARSGYGYTF.

This chain links TRBV7-9 with TRBJ1-2, with D possibly being TRBD1 (6 bases). Trimming cost V 4 bases and J 4 bases, with 16 bases left between them. The CDR3 totals 15 residues. In germline, CDR1 is SEHNR, CDR2 FQNEAQ (reference sequence). CDR3 loop: CASSYPPTTGYGYTF. The CDR3 DNA reads as TGTGCCAGCAGCTACCCCCCTACGACAGGCTATGGCTACACCTTC.

This chain joins TRBV9 and TRBJ2-3; 7 bases map to TRBD2. The CDR3 runs to 14 residues. V was clipped by 0 bases and J by 4 bases; unmatched bases: 2. CDR1 and CDR2 (germline): SGDLS, YYNGEE. CDR3 sequence reads: CASSVGGGADTQYF. CDR3 nucleotide sequence: TGTGCCAGCAGCGTAGGGGGAGGGGCAGATACGCAGTATTTT.

Points on this clone: A much larger clonotype is one base distant, so this may be a read error. J is TRBJ2-3 and V is TRBV7-9, with 11 nucleotides matching TRBD2. This CDR3 has 15 residues. V shed 5 bases and J 1 base; nucleotides not matched to a gene: 2. CDR1 is SEHNR, CDR2 FQNEAQ, per germline (reference sequence). The CDR3 spells CASSGLAGRTDTQYF. The DNA for the CDR3 is TGTGCCAGCAGCGGACTAGCGGGCCGCACAGATACGCAGTATTTT. Full variable domain (missing parts from reference TRBV7-9 and TRBJ2-3): DTGVSQNPRHKITKRGQNVTFRCDPISEHNRLYWYRQTLGQGPEFLTYFQNEAQLEKSRLLSDRFSAERPKGSFSTLEIQRTEQGDSAMYLCASSGLAGRTDTQYFGPGTRLTVL.

This clone was counted a few times. The chain links TRBV2 to TRBJ2-1; D not resolved. The V and J ends lost 2 bases and 0 bases respectively, with 8 bases between them. The CDR3 consists of 15 residues. Germline loops: CDR1 SNHLY, CDR2 FYNNEI. The CDR3 sequence: CASSEPPASYNEQFF. CDR3 nucleotides: TGTGCCAGCAGTGAACCCCCGGCCTCCTACAATGAGCAGTTCTTC.